The 2 T cell receptor beta chains reported below all come from one sample, sequenced in a study of OX40 agonist ivuxolimab in advanced cancers. This table comes from immunoSEQ multiplex PCR, and its TCRdb copy is limited to in-frame clones, with some not included. This table holds 80,000 or so clones, around 87% found once. The specimen comprised CD4+ or CD8+ T cells sorted from blood, sampled in a trial of the OX40 agonist ivuxolimab. The receptors were sampled from an adult with an advanced solid tumor such as melanoma, head and neck, liver or kidney cancer.

This chain joins TRBV7-6 and TRBJ2-1, with a weak D call TRBD2 (5 bases). The CDR3 extends over 12 amino acids. Trimming removed 5 bases from V and 10 bases from J, with 12 bases in between. Germline CDR1 reads SGHVS; CDR2 reads FNYEAQ. The CDR3 is CASSPAGGEQFF. The CDR3 bases are TGTGCCAGCAGCCCCGCAGGCGGGGAGCAGTTCTTC. The full variable domain, with the rest looked up from reference TRBV7-6 and TRBJ2-1, is GAGVSQSPRYKVTKRGQDVALRCDPISGHVSLYWYRQALGQGPEFLTYFNYEAQQDKSGLPNDRFSAERPEGSISTLTIQRTEQRDSAMYRCASSPAGGEQFFGPGTRLTVL.

This chain joins TRBV18 and TRBJ2-7; D is unclear. The CDR3 is 14 amino acids. From germline, CDR1 is KGHSH and CDR2 LQKENI. Deletions cut 3 bases from V and 2 bases from J, with 11 bases between. The CDR3 sequence: CASSPIGRAYEQYF. Here the CDR3 DNA reads TGTGCCAGCTCACCTATCGGGCGAGCCTACGAGCAGTACTTC.